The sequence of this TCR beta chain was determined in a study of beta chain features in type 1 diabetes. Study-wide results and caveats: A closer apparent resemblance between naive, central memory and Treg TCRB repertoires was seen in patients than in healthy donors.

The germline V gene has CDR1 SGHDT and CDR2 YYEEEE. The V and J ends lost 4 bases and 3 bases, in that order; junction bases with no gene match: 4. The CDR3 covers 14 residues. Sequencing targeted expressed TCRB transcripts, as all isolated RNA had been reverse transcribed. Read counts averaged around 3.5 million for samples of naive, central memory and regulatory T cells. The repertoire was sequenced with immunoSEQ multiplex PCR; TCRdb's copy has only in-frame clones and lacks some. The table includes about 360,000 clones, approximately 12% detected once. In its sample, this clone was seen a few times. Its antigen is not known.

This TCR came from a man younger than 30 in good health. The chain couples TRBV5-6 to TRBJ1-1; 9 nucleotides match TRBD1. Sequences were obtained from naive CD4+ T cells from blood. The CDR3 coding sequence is TGTGCCAGCAGCCTGGACAGGGGCGACACTGAAGCTTTCTTT. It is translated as CASSLDRGDTEAFF.